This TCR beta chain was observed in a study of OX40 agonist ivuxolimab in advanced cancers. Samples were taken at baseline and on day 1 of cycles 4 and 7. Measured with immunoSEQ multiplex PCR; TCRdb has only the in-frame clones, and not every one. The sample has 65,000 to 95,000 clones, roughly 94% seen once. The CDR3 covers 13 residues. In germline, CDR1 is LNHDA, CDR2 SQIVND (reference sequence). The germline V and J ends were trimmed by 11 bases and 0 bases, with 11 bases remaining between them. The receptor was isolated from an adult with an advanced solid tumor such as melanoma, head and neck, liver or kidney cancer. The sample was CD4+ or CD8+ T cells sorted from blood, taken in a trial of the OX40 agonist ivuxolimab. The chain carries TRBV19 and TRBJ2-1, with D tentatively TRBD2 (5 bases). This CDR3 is CASSGPSYNEQFF. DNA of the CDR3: TGTGCCTCCAGCGGCCCCTCCTACAATGAGCAGTTCTTC.